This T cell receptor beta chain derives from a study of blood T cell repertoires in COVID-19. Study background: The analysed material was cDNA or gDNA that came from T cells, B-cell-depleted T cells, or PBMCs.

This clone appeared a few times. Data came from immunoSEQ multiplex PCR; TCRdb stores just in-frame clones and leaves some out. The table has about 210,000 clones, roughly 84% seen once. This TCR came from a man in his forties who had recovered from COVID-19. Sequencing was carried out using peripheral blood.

The CDR3 protein is CASSSGNTEAFF. CDR3 sequence (DNA): TGTGCCAGCAGTTCGGGGAACACTGAAGCTTTCTTT. The chain carries TRBV6-6 and TRBJ1-1; unclear D gene. The ends were cut back, 4 bases at V and 1 base at J, with 4 bases in the middle. Germline V gene data show CDR1 as MNHNY and CDR2 as SVGAGI (reference sequence). The CDR3 spans 12 residues.